These 9 T cell receptor beta chains came from one sample sequenced in a study of OX40 agonist ivuxolimab in advanced cancers. TCRdb's copy holds only in-frame clones and misses some; the assay was immunoSEQ multiplex PCR. Here the sample spans about 66,000 clones, around 90% being singletons. The sequenced sample was CD4+ or CD8+ T cells sorted from blood, obtained in a trial of the OX40 agonist ivuxolimab. These receptors were collected from an adult with an advanced solid tumor such as melanoma, head and neck, liver or kidney cancer.

On this clone itself: At one end the junction does not follow the germline gene, possibly because of a read error. The V call is TRBV5-1, the J call TRBJ2-3, with 8 bases aligning to TRBD1. This CDR3 contains 14 residues. Germline CDR1 reads SGHRS; CDR2 reads YFSETQ. The CDR3 nucleotides are TGCGCCAGCAGCTCTACTACCGGGACAGGTACGCAGTATTTT. Translation: CASSSTTGTGTQYF.

The CDR3 loop is CASSSDIERNYGYTF. The CDR3 region has the DNA TGTGCCAGCAGTTCGGACATTGAGCGTAACTATGGCTACACCTTC. The chain uses TRBV6-5 and TRBJ1-2; the D gene is possibly TRBD1 (5 bases). V dropped 4 bases and J dropped 1 base, with 13 bases sitting between them. CDR1 is MNHEY, CDR2 SVGAGI, per germline. There are 15 residues in the CDR3.

The rearrangement joins TRBV28 to TRBJ2-5; 7 bases map to TRBD1. The assigned J gene may be wrong: the sequence end matches TRBJ2-7 better. Germline-derived CDR1 and CDR2 are MDHEN and SYDVKM. The CDR3 sequence is 14 residues long. The CDR3 DNA follows: TGTGCCAGCAGTTTTTGGGACAGCTCCTACGAGCAGTACTTC. Encoded protein: CASSFWDSSYEQYF.

The rearrangement links TRBV28 to TRBJ2-1; D possibly matches TRBD1 or TRBD2 (7 bases each). V lost 5 bases, J lost 5 bases, and 16 bases lay in between. Per germline, CDR1 MDHEN and CDR2 SYDVKM. The CDR3 sequence is 15 residues long. CDR3 amino acids: CASSQGGARNNEQFF. CDR3 DNA sequence: TGTGCCAGCAGTCAGGGGGGGGCCCGGAACAATGAGCAGTTCTTC.

The chain couples TRBV5-6 to TRBJ2-3; 9 bases agree with TRBD1. Germline CDR1 SGHDT, CDR2 YYEEEE. CDR3 length equals 17 residues. The J segment lost 2 bases and the V segment lost 4 bases, leaving 11 bases of the junction unmatched. The DNA of the CDR3 is TGTGCCAGCAGCCGCATCCGGACAGGGGCCAACACAGATACGCAGTATTTT. Translation gives CASSRIRTGANTDTQYF.

The V and J genes are TRBV18 and TRBJ1-1, with a weak D call TRBD1 (5 bases). Trimming shortened V by 4 bases and J by 1 base, and 16 bases separated the two germline ends. This CDR3 is built from 16 residues. Germline values: CDR1 KGHSH, CDR2 LQKENI. For the CDR3, the DNA is TGTGCCAGCTCACGTGAAGTACAGGCAGAGAACACTGAAGCTTTCTTT. Its translation is CASSREVQAENTEAFF.

The count of this clone is one. The V and J genes are TRBV10-3 and TRBJ2-7; no definite D call. This CDR3 contains 11 residues. Germline V lookup: CDR1 ENHRY, CDR2 SYGVKD. The V end lost 0 bases, the J end lost 9 bases, and 6 bases lay between the germline ends. In nucleotides, the CDR3 is TGTGCCATCAGTGAGTCGGTTGGGCAGTACTTC. Translation gives CAISESVGQYF.

This chain joins TRBV9 and TRBJ1-3, with a possible D match to TRBD1 (6 bases). Germline CDR1 SGDLS, CDR2 YYNGEE. The CDR3 has 17 residues. V was shortened by 0 bases and J by 2 bases, with 15 bases between the two germline ends. Here the CDR3 reads CASSVVGTGGPGNTIYF. CDR3 in DNA: TGTGCCAGCAGCGTAGTGGGAACCGGGGGCCCTGGAAACACCATATATTTT.

The chain is built from TRBV28 and TRBJ1-1, with D possibly matching TRBD1 (6 bases). Deletions cut 6 bases from V and 1 base from J, with 18 bases between. This CDR3 spans 16 amino acids. Germline V gene sequence: CDR1 MDHEN, CDR2 SYDVKM. The CDR3 DNA sequence: TGTGCCAGCAGCTCCCTAAGGGACACAGGGAACACTGAAGCTTTCTTT. Translating gives CASSSLRDTGNTEAFF.